The 11 T cell receptor beta chains below were found in one sample sequenced in a study of T-cell memory formation after mild COVID-19. MiXCR, run by TCRdb on the 5' RACE reads, gives a single entry per CDR3 protein. The data show about 280,000 distinct CDR3 sequences, with approximately 7.6% seen just once and approximately 23% held by the top ten. The sequenced sample consisted of PBMCs or a T cell subset sorted from them (not recorded which). These TCRs come from a young man who had mild COVID-19 (a few samples of this study predate the infection). Cell type and time point are not known.

The gene calls are TRBV18 and TRBJ2-3; no clear D gene. The V gene lost 1 base and the J gene lost 2 bases, with 7 bases spanning the gap. The germline CDR1 and CDR2 sequences are KGHSH and LQKENI. This CDR3 comprises 14 residues. The CDR3, as DNA: TGTGCCAGCTCACCACAGGGTAACACAGATACGCAGTATTTT. This translates into CASSPQGNTDTQYF.

The genes are TRBV4-2 and TRBJ2-3; TRBD1 matches 7 bases. Germline V gives CDR1 LGHNA, CDR2 YNFKEQ. The CDR3 is 16 amino acids. After removal of 0 bases from V and 3 bases from J, the junction contained 6 bases not matched to a gene. DNA for the CDR3: TGTGCCAGCAGCCAAGATCCGACAGGGATGACAGATACGCAGTATTTT. It translates to CASSQDPTGMTDTQYF.

This clonotype was seen more than once but under ten times. The chain carries TRBV5-1 and TRBJ1-1; D might be TRBD1 (5 bases). The CDR3 is 13 amino acids. CDR1 is SGHRS and CDR2 is YFSETQ in the germline V gene. Trimming took off 1 base at V and 4 bases at J, with 8 bases between the two ends. The CDR3 DNA is TGCGCCAGCAGCTTGAAAGGGACCACTGAAGCTTTCTTT. Encoded protein: CASSLKGTTEAFF.

The gene calls are TRBV3-1 and TRBJ2-3; D is unclear. This CDR3 spans 13 amino acids. The V end was cut by 0 bases, the J end by 5 bases, with 6 bases between. Looked up from germline, CDR1 is LGHDT and CDR2 is YNNKEL (reference sequence). CDR3 sequence (DNA): TGTGCCAGCAGCCAAGATGACGGAGATACGCAGTATTTT. Protein: CASSQDDGDTQYF.

The chain links TRBV7-2 to TRBJ1-4; D is perhaps TRBD1 (6 bases). The length of the CDR3 is 14 residues. Germline V gene lookup returns CDR1 SGHTA and CDR2 FQGNSA. V was clipped by 2 bases and J by 12 bases, with 16 bases between them. This chain's CDR3 is CASSLRQGPQQLFF. The CDR3, as DNA: TGTGCCAGCAGCTTAAGGCAGGGGCCTCAGCAACTGTTTTTT.

This clonotype has ten or more counts. The chain couples TRBV20-1 to TRBJ2-7, with TRBD2 identical over 8 bases. The CDR3 runs 12 residues. V shed 3 bases, J shed 3 bases, and the junction held 1 base outside the gene matches. Germline CDR1 and CDR2: DFQATT and SNEGSKA (reference sequence). The CDR3 DNA follows: TGCAGTGCTAGCGGGGGGGGCTACGAGCAGTACGTC. Its protein product is CSASGGGYEQYV.

The V call is TRBV7-7, the J call TRBJ2-7; 8 bases agree with TRBD1. From germline, CDR1 is SSHAT and CDR2 FNYEAQ (reference sequence). Trimming removed 1 base from V and 2 bases from J; junction bases left unmatched: 4. CDR3 length: 15 residues. The CDR3 DNA is TGTGCCAGCAGCTTAGGGACAGGGAATACCTACGAGCAGTACTTC. Residues: CASSLGTGNTYEQYF. The full variable domain, its missing parts supplied by reference TRBV7-7 and TRBJ2-7, is GAGVSQSPRYKVTKRGQDVTLRCDPISSHATLYWYQQALGQGPEFLTYFNYEAQPDKSGLPSDRFSAERPEGSISTLTIQRTEQRDSAMYRCASSLGTGNTYEQYFGPGTRLTVT.

V is TRBV4-2 and J is TRBJ1-6; TRBD1 might be the D (6 bases). Trimming stripped 0 bases from V and 9 bases from J, with 21 bases between. This CDR3 has 18 amino acids. The V gene's germline CDR1 is LGHNA and CDR2 YNFKEQ. For the CDR3, the DNA is TGTGCCAGCAGCCAAGATAAGGGTGTGACAGGAGGGTTTTCACCCCTCCACTTT. Its protein product is CASSQDKGVTGGFSPLHF.

The chain joins TRBV5-4 to TRBJ2-2; no reliable D call. Trimming left V 0 bases short and J 6 bases short, with 12 bases between. The CDR3 is 15 amino acids. CDR1 and CDR2 (germline): SGHNT, YYREEE (reference sequence). CDR3 in amino acids: CASSLVPTPAGELFF. In DNA, the CDR3 is TGTGCCAGCAGCTTGGTACCCACACCCGCCGGGGAGCTGTTTTTT.

This clonotype was counted between two and nine times. The V and J genes are TRBV24-1 and TRBJ2-1; D may be TRBD2 (6 bases). Trimming shortened V by 3 bases and J by 6 bases, and 11 bases separated the two germline ends. Germline-derived CDR1 and CDR2 are KGHDR and SFDVKD. The CDR3 runs 14 residues. In DNA form, the CDR3 reads TGTGCCACCAGTGATCCCGGGACTCCCAATGAGCAGTTCTTC. This codes for CATSDPGTPNEQFF.

The chain is built from TRBV20-1 and TRBJ2-5; no clear D. The V and J ends lost 7 bases and 4 bases respectively, with 10 bases between them. The CDR3 contains 11 residues. Germline assignment: CDR1 DFQATT and CDR2 SNEGSKA (reference sequence). This chain's CDR3 is CSVQRLETQYF. The CDR3 DNA reads TGCAGTGTTCAAAGACTAGAGACCCAGTACTTC.